The entry that follows covers one TCR beta chain sequence. This CDR3 comprises 15 residues. V shed 6 bases and J 7 bases; nucleotides not matched to a gene: 7. The V gene's germline CDR1 is MRHNA and CDR2 SNTAGT. The data originate from a study of human versus mouse CDR3 diversity and MHC coevolution. Clones were read by immunoSEQ multiplex PCR, and TCRdb kept only the in-frame ones, dropping some. The table lists tens of thousands of clones, roughly 93% of them singletons. The receptor comes from a person between 55 and 69 years old in good health. V gene TRBV6-4 combines with J gene TRBJ1-6; 9 nucleotides match TRBD1. Input material: naive CD4+ T cells from blood. Subset in this sample: CD45RO-negative CD62L-positive naive CD4 T cells. Here the CDR3 reads CASSLSGTGNSPLHF. DNA for the CDR3: TGTGCCAGCAGCCTCTCCGGGACAGGGAATTCACCCCTCCACTTT.